These 16 T cell receptor beta chains were all obtained from the same sample, sequenced in a study of blood T cell repertoires in COVID-19. Sequencing used immunoSEQ multiplex PCR; TCRdb keeps in-frame clones, though not all of them. This table holds about 210,000 clones, approximately 88% found once. Source material: PBMCs or T cells enriched from blood (not recorded which). The receptors come from a young man with acute COVID-19.

The chain combines TRBV7-2 with TRBJ2-1; D is unclear. Germline lookup yields CDR1 SGHTA and CDR2 FQGNSA. The V and J ends lost 4 bases and 6 bases respectively, with 16 bases between them. The CDR3 is 15 amino acids. The CDR3, as DNA: TGTGCCAGCAGCTCAGAGGCGGTGTTCGGCAATGAGCAGTTCTTC. Amino acids: CASSSEAVFGNEQFF.

The gene calls are TRBV5-4 and TRBJ2-5; TRBD2 agrees at 11 bases. Germline CDR1 and CDR2: SGHNT and YYREEE (reference sequence). The trim removed 1 base at V and 2 bases at J, leaving 1 base unmatched. This CDR3 spans 15 amino acids. In nucleotides, the CDR3 is TGTGCCAGCAGCTTGAGACTAGCGGGACAAGAGACCCAGTACTTC. It yields the protein CASSLRLAGQETQYF.

The V call is TRBV6-1, the J call TRBJ2-4, with D possibly matching TRBD2 (6 bases). The CDR3 length is 15 residues. Trimming pared 0 bases from V and 7 bases from J, leaving 13 bases between. Looked up from germline, CDR1 is MNHNS and CDR2 is SASEGT. CDR3 bases: TGTGCCAGCAGTGAAGCGCGGGGTTCAAGGAACATTCAGTACTTC. Residues: CASSEARGSRNIQYF.

The sample holds one count of this clone. The gene calls are TRBV4-1 and TRBJ1-5; possible D gene TRBD1, 5 bases. Germline loops: CDR1 MGHRA, CDR2 YSYEKL. The CDR3 loop spans 16 amino acids. V gave up 1 base and J gave up 6 bases, with 16 bases separating them. DNA for the CDR3: TGCGCCAGCAGCCAAGTAGCAGGGCGTATATTTCAGCCCCAGCATTTT. It specifies CASSQVAGRIFQPQHF.

The V call is TRBV5-4, the J call TRBJ1-3; 8 bases agree with TRBD1. Germline CDR1 is SGHNT and CDR2 is YYREEE (reference sequence). This CDR3 is 14 amino acids long. Trimming cost V 4 bases and J 2 bases; bases outside gene matches: 2. CDR3 nucleotide sequence: TGTGCCAGCAGCCCAGGGGGCGCTGGAAACACCATATATTTT. Translation gives CASSPGGAGNTIYF.

The rearrangement uses TRBV3-1 (or the pseudogene TRBV3-2) and TRBJ1-4; D is perhaps TRBD1 (5 bases). V was cut by 4 bases and J by 6 bases, with 12 bases left in between. Germline values: CDR1 LGHDT, CDR2 YNNKEL (reference sequence). This CDR3 is built from 14 residues. In DNA form, the CDR3 reads TGTGCCAGCAGCCTAGGAGGGGTAGATGAAAAACTGTTTTTT. It specifies CASSLGGVDEKLFF.

The chain has TRBV2 and TRBJ1-4, with TRBD1 matching 10 bases. Per germline, CDR1 SNHLY and CDR2 FYNNEI. The CDR3 loop spans 14 amino acids. After removal of 5 bases from V and 7 bases from J, the junction contained 4 bases not matched to a gene. CDR3 in amino acids: CASSPGTGVEKLFF. CDR3 bases: TGTGCCAGCAGTCCCGGGACAGGGGTTGAAAAACTGTTTTTT.

This clone was found a few times. The CDR3 spells CASSPELQGNEQFF. CDR3 DNA sequence: TGTGCCAGCAGCCCAGAACTACAGGGCAATGAGCAGTTCTTC. V and J are TRBV11-2 and TRBJ2-1, with D perhaps matching TRBD1 (6 bases). The germline V gene has CDR1 SGHAT and CDR2 FQNNGV. Trimming cost V 5 bases and J 6 bases, with 14 bases left between them. CDR3 size: 14 residues.

The V call is TRBV3-1 (or the pseudogene TRBV3-2), the J call TRBJ2-1, with 8 bases identical to TRBD1. This CDR3 comprises 13 residues. In germline, CDR1 is LGHDT, CDR2 YNNKEL (reference sequence). Losses at the gene ends were 5 bases for V and 8 bases for J; bases not matched to a gene: 5. The CDR3 reads CASSEGTGDEQFF. The CDR3 DNA reads TGTGCCAGCAGCGAAGGGACAGGCGATGAGCAGTTCTTC.

The chain is built from TRBV11-2 and TRBJ2-5; possible D gene TRBD1, 6 bases. The CDR3 sequence is 13 residues long. Germline V lookup: CDR1 SGHAT, CDR2 FQNNGV. V gave up 0 bases and J gave up 4 bases, with 6 bases separating them. This CDR3 reads CASSLDRGETQYF. The CDR3 DNA reads as TGTGCCAGCAGCTTAGACAGGGGAGAGACCCAGTACTTC.

Note on this clone: The identical CDR3 is also encoded by other nucleotide sequences in the sample. The chain is built from TRBV6-5 and TRBJ2-7; a possible D gene is TRBD2 (6 bases). Between the trimmed V and J ends, which lost 6 bases and 0 bases, there was a span of 12 bases. The CDR3 runs 14 residues. Germline V CDR1 and CDR2: MNHEY, SVGAGI. CDR3 nucleotides: TGTGCCAGCAGGGCTGGGGGGAGCTCCTACGAGCAGTACTTC. Translated, it gives CASRAGGSSYEQYF.

This rearrangement joins TRBV28 to TRBJ1-5; the match to TRBD1 covers 7 bases. CDR1 is MDHEN and CDR2 is SYDVKM in the germline V gene. Trimming at V came to 2 bases and at J to 2 bases, leaving 3 bases not matched to a gene. CDR3 size: 15 residues. CDR3 coding DNA: TGTGCCAGCAGTTTAGCCACAGGGGGCAATCAGCCCCAGCATTTT. The encoded protein is CASSLATGGNQPQHF.

The V call is TRBV19, the J call TRBJ2-2; 8 bases match TRBD2. CDR1 is LNHDA, CDR2 SQIVND, per germline (reference sequence). Trimming at V came to 7 bases and at J to 7 bases, leaving 5 bases not matched to a gene. This CDR3 region has 13 residues. The CDR3 coding sequence is TGTGCCAGTACCCTAGCGGGCGTCGGGGAGCTGTTTTTT. It codes for CASTLAGVGELFF. Based on the CDR3 plus reference TRBV19 and TRBJ2-2, the full variable domain is DGGITQSPKYLFRKEGQNVTLSCEQNLNHDAMYWYRQDPGQGLRLIYYSQIVNDFQKGDIAEGYSVSREKKESFPLTVTSAQKNPTAFYLCASTLAGVGELFFGEGSRLTVL.

This chain connects TRBV6-5 to TRBJ2-4; 7 nucleotides line up with TRBD1. J gave up 5 bases and V 4 bases, and 8 bases lay outside the gene matches. This CDR3 is built from 15 residues. Germline V gives CDR1 MNHEY, CDR2 SVGAGI. CDR3 sequence reads: CASSSRDSQENIQYF. DNA for the CDR3: TGTGCCAGCAGTTCCCGGGACAGTCAAGAAAACATTCAGTACTTC.

The chain recombines TRBV7-2 with TRBJ2-1; tentatively, D is TRBD2 (5 bases). Germline CDR1 SGHTA, CDR2 FQGNSA. The CDR3 extends over 15 amino acids. V lost 5 bases and J lost 0, with 11 bases in between. CDR3 in amino acids: CASSASGHSYNEQFF. CDR3 nucleotide sequence: TGTGCCAGCAGCGCCAGCGGCCACTCCTACAATGAGCAGTTCTTC.

J is TRBJ2-1 and V is TRBV5-1; D is unresolved. The CDR3 sequence is 13 residues long. Deletions cut 2 bases from V and 9 bases from J, with 12 bases between. From germline, CDR1 is SGHRS and CDR2 YFSETQ. The CDR3 nucleotides read TGCGCCAGCAGCTTCCTAACTGCGAGTGAGCAGTTCTTC. This sequence encodes CASSFLTASEQFF.